This T cell receptor beta chain was documented in a study of blood T cells in healthy people across ages. Primers used in a second PCR of about 6 to 11 cycles were a sample-barcoded 5' primer and a J-beta primer mix. A template-switch adaptor that had 12 random nucleotides put a tag on each cDNA molecule. TCRdb reanalysed the 5' RACE reads using MiXCR and keeps one entry per CDR3 protein. The data contain more than 1.4 million distinct CDR3 sequences, about 43% of them singletons. Germline V lookup: CDR1 MGHRA, CDR2 YSYEKL. V was pared by 0 bases and J by 6 bases, with 13 bases between. This CDR3 comprises 15 residues. This clonotype was observed a handful of times.

Sequenced: blood. The chain joins TRBV4-1 to TRBJ2-3; D possibly corresponds to TRBD2 (6 bases). This TCR derives from a woman aged 18-29 years in good health. The CDR3 region has the DNA TGCGCCAGCAGCCAAGAGGCGGGGACCGCGGATACGCAGTATTTT. Translation gives CASSQEAGTADTQYF.